This T cell receptor (beta chain) was retrieved from a study of PD-1 blockade in classical Hodgkin lymphoma. Profiling relied on immunoSEQ multiplex PCR, and the TCRdb table lists in-frame clones only, not all of them. The repertoire includes 35,000 to 50,000 clones, roughly 70% of them detected once, and around 3% sits in the top ten. Points on this clone: The antigen remains unidentified.

Time point here: cycle 4 day 1 (C4D1), after about 6 weeks of nivolumab. Relapse was seen in all patients after autologous stem cell transplantation, and brentuximab vedotin exposure was variable. Findings and limits, study-wide: Exclusion removed patients who began nivolumab under 1 year after ASCT. Newly diagnosed patients had diversity similar to the baseline diversity of complete responders.

The sequencing used peripheral blood mononuclear cells (PBMCs), collected before the fourth cycle of nivolumab. This clonotype originated in a human donor with classical Hodgkin lymphoma.

CDR3 sequence (DNA): TGTGCCACCAGCTTTACACGCTACGAGCAGTACTTC. Protein sequence: CATSFTRYEQYF. The rearrangement uses TRBV15 and TRBJ2-7; D is uncertain. CDR1 and CDR2 (germline): LNHNV, YYDKDF (reference sequence). The length of the CDR3 is 12 residues. The ends were cut back, 5 bases at V and 3 bases at J, with 8 bases in the middle. Using reference TRBV15 and TRBJ2-7 for the parts outside the CDR3, the full variable domain is DAMVIQNPRYQVTQFGKPVTLSCSQTLNHNVMYWYQQKSSQAPKLLFHYYDKDFNNEADTPDNFQSRRPNTSFCFLDIRSPGLGDTAMYLCATSFTRYEQYFGPGTRLTVT.